These 23 T cell receptor beta chains were all obtained from the same sample, sequenced in a study of shared clonotypes between healthy human individuals. Clones were sequenced by immunoSEQ multiplex PCR, and TCRdb holds only the in-frame ones, with some missing. The repertoire includes 560,000 or so clones, roughly 95% of them detected once, and 0.11% sits in the top ten. Naivety among CD8 cells was defined by CD45RO negativity and positive CCR7 selection, thereby excluding terminally differentiated effector memory CD45RA+ cells. The sample taken for sequencing was naive CD8+ T cells sorted from blood. Receptors originate from a woman in her twenties or thirties in good health.

The chain couples TRBV4-1 to TRBJ2-7; the D gene is possibly TRBD1 (5 bases). The CDR3 extends over 15 amino acids. V was trimmed by 1 base and J by 3 bases, leaving 13 bases between them. The V gene's germline CDR1 is MGHRA and CDR2 YSYEKL. CDR3 protein: CASSQAGSGNYEQYF. The CDR3 DNA reads as TGCGCCAGCAGCCAAGCAGGGTCTGGAAACTACGAGCAGTACTTC.

The rearrangement links TRBV10-3 to TRBJ2-7, with TRBD2 as a possible D gene (6 bases). Germline lookup yields CDR1 ENHRY and CDR2 SYGVKD. V was pared by 6 bases and J by 3 bases, with 15 bases between. The CDR3 loop spans 14 amino acids. CDR3 DNA sequence: TGTGCCATCAGCTCCCTAACCGGGAGCTACGAGCAGTACTTC. Its translation: CAISSLTGSYEQYF.

The chain combines TRBV4-1 with TRBJ2-1; D remains unclear. Trimming removed 11 bases from V and 4 bases from J, with 3 bases in between. This CDR3 is built from 9 residues. Germline V gene sequence: CDR1 MGHRA, CDR2 YSYEKL. The CDR3 region has the DNA TGCGCCGGATACAATGAGCAGTTCTTC. This translates into CAGYNEQFF.

This chain uses TRBV4-2 with TRBJ2-5; D unresolved. The CDR3 contains 13 residues. V was trimmed by 6 bases and J by 2 bases, leaving 10 bases between them. CDR1 is LGHNA, CDR2 YNFKEQ, per germline. CDR3 protein: CASSPTIQETQYF. Written as DNA, the CDR3 is TGTGCCAGCAGTCCCACTATTCAAGAGACCCAGTACTTC.

The rearrangement links TRBV2 to TRBJ1-6, with D perhaps TRBD1 (5 bases). This CDR3 spans 16 amino acids. V was shortened by 6 bases and J by 0 bases, with 12 bases between the two germline ends. CDR1 and CDR2 (germline): SNHLY, FYNNEI. CDR3 loop: CASRTDSSSYNSPLHF. The CDR3 nucleotides read TGTGCCAGCAGGACCGACAGCAGCTCCTATAATTCACCCCTCCACTTT.

This rearrangement joins TRBV10-3 to TRBJ2-3; D unresolved. The CDR3 length is 16 residues. CDR1 and CDR2 (germline): ENHRY, SYGVKD. V was trimmed by 3 bases and J by 2 bases, leaving 15 bases between them. Here the CDR3 DNA reads TGTGCCATCAGTGATGTGGATCCTCCCTTCACAGATACGCAGTATTTT. The encoded protein is CAISDVDPPFTDTQYF.

Regarding this clone: Germline is not matched at one junction end, which may reflect a read error. This chain uses TRBV6-5 with TRBJ1-2, with a weak D call TRBD1 (5 bases). Germline-derived CDR1 and CDR2 are MNHEY and SVGAGI. This CDR3 contains 14 residues. In nucleotides, the CDR3 is TGTGCCAGCAGTTACTCGATAGTAGGGGATAGGTACTTCTTC. It yields the protein CASSYSIVGDRYFF.

This rearrangement joins TRBV27 to TRBJ2-1; 12 positions agree with TRBD1. Germline CDR1 reads MNHEY; CDR2 reads SMNVEV (reference sequence). With 6 bases clipped from V and 10 bases from J, the junction kept 7 bases outside the gene matches. CDR3 length: 14 residues. For the CDR3, the DNA is TGTGCCAGCAGCCCGGGACAGGGGGCGCGGGAGCAGTTCTTC. Encoded protein: CASSPGQGAREQFF.

The CDR3 reads CASSQGPGAIYEQYF. The CDR3 region has the DNA TGCGCCAGCAGCCAAGGCCCGGGGGCGATCTACGAGCAGTACTTC. The rearrangement links TRBV4-1 to TRBJ2-7, with D perhaps TRBD1 or TRBD2 (6 bases each). Germline CDR1 reads MGHRA; CDR2 reads YSYEKL. This CDR3 region has 15 residues. The V gene lost 1 base and the J gene lost 3 bases, with 13 bases spanning the gap.

V usage is TRBV13 and J usage is TRBJ2-7; possible D gene TRBD2, 6 bases. Germline assignment: CDR1 PRHDT and CDR2 FYEKMQ (reference sequence). CDR3 length equals 14 residues. Trimming stripped 2 bases from V and 5 bases from J, with 13 bases between. In DNA, the CDR3 is TGTGCCAGCAGCTTAATGGGGGGACCGGACGAGCAGTACTTC. Protein: CASSLMGGPDEQYF.

This chain connects TRBV27 to TRBJ2-5; TRBD1 matches at 7 bases. The CDR3 is 16 residues long. Germline-derived CDR1 and CDR2 are MNHEY and SMNVEV (reference sequence). V was pared by 5 bases and J by 4 bases, with 13 bases of the junction left unmatched. The CDR3 here is CASSPNRDSESETQYF. CDR3 bases: TGTGCCAGCAGTCCTAACCGGGACAGTGAGTCAGAGACCCAGTACTTC.

This chain connects TRBV5-5 to TRBJ1-1; the D is unclear. Germline V gene lookup returns CDR1 SGHKS and CDR2 YYEKEE (reference sequence). The CDR3 covers 12 residues. V gave up 0 bases and J gave up 4 bases, with 4 bases separating them. CDR3 bases: TGTGCCAGCAGCTTGGCTTTCACTGAAGCTTTCTTT. It is translated as CASSLAFTEAFF.

The V gene is TRBV7-2, the J gene TRBJ2-7, with 13 bases fitting TRBD2. V was clipped by 4 bases and J by 2 bases; unmatched bases: 5. This CDR3 comprises 16 residues. CDR1 and CDR2 (germline): SGHTA, FQGNSA. The DNA for the CDR3 is TGTGCCAGCAGCTCACGTACTAGCGGGAGGGCCTACGAGCAGTACTTC. This codes for CASSSRTSGRAYEQYF.

This rearrangement joins TRBV7-2 to TRBJ2-1; 13 bases align to TRBD2. The CDR3 is made up of 15 amino acids. Germline assignment: CDR1 SGHTA and CDR2 FQGNSA. V was clipped by 5 bases and J by 7 bases; unmatched bases: 5. The CDR3 bases are TGTGCCAGCAGCGGGGGGACTAGCGGGATGAATGAGCAGTTCTTC. This translates into CASSGGTSGMNEQFF.

The rearrangement joins TRBV13 to TRBJ2-1, with 10 bases that match TRBD2. V lost 4 bases and J lost 2; bases outside the gene matches: 5. Germline V gene lookup returns CDR1 PRHDT and CDR2 FYEKMQ (reference sequence). The CDR3 sequence is 16 residues long. CDR3 DNA sequence: TGTGCCAGCAGCTCTCGACTAGCGGGCGCCTACAATGAGCAGTTCTTC. As protein: CASSSRLAGAYNEQFF.

The sample holds one count of this clone. A much larger clone lies a single base off, so this may be a read error. The same CDR3 can be traced to other DNA sequences in this sample. This sequence joins TRBV5-8 and TRBJ1-1; TRBD1 might be the D (6 bases). This CDR3 region has 13 residues. V dropped 4 bases and J dropped 1 base, with 8 bases sitting between them. Germline V gives CDR1 SGHTS, CDR2 YDEGEE. The CDR3 loop is CASSLGGNTEAFF. The CDR3 DNA is TGTGCCAGCAGCCTAGGGGGGAACACTGAAGCTTTCTTT.

CDR3 sequence: CASSDLGNRFTDTQYF. CDR3 nucleotide sequence: TGTGCCAGCAGCGACCTAGGAAACAGGTTCACAGATACGCAGTATTTT. The V and J genes are TRBV9 and TRBJ2-3, with D possibly TRBD1 on 5 matching bases. The CDR3 is 16 residues long. In germline, CDR1 is SGDLS, CDR2 YYNGEE. V was pared by 3 bases and J by 2 bases, with 16 bases between.

The V gene is TRBV27, the J gene TRBJ2-3, with D unclear. V was pared by 2 bases and J by 1 base, with 7 bases between. The CDR3 runs to 14 residues. Looked up from germline, CDR1 is MNHEY and CDR2 is SMNVEV (reference sequence). The CDR3 DNA follows: TGTGCCAGCAGTTTACCTGGGGGCACAGATACGCAGTATTTT. Amino acids: CASSLPGGTDTQYF.

The rearrangement joins TRBV7-8 to TRBJ2-5; D gene unclear. Germline lookup yields CDR1 SGHVS and CDR2 FQNEAQ. This CDR3 has 15 amino acids. Trimming stripped 1 base from V and 2 bases from J, with 11 bases between. Written as DNA, the CDR3 is TGTGCCAGCAGCTTAGAAGGCTATCGGCAAGAGACCCAGTACTTC. Translating it yields CASSLEGYRQETQYF.

The V call is TRBV15, the J call TRBJ2-7; D might be TRBD2 (5 bases). Germline CDR1 LNHNV, CDR2 YYDKDF (reference sequence). The CDR3 spans 15 residues. Trimming cost V 0 bases and J 0 bases, with 9 bases left between them. In nucleotides, the CDR3 is TGTGCCACCAGCAGAGAGTCGGGGAGCTCCTACGAGCAGTACTTC. Translating it yields CATSRESGSSYEQYF.

The chain links TRBV27 to TRBJ2-5; maybe TRBD1 (6 bases). Trimming cost V 1 base and J 5 bases, with 11 bases left between them. Germline loops: CDR1 MNHEY, CDR2 SMNVEV (reference sequence). This CDR3 comprises 14 residues. Written as DNA, the CDR3 is TGTGCCAGCAGTTTATTCAGGGGAGAGGAGACCCAGTACTTC. Its protein is CASSLFRGEETQYF.

The chain uses TRBV7-9 and TRBJ2-3, with D uncertain. This CDR3 spans 13 amino acids. The germline gives CDR1 SEHNR, CDR2 FQNEAQ (reference sequence). The V end lost 7 bases, the J end lost 3 bases, and 11 bases lay between the germline ends. The CDR3 sequence is CASKSPGTDTQYF. CDR3 nucleotides: TGTGCCAGCAAATCCCCTGGAACAGATACGCAGTATTTT.

The chain recombines TRBV28 with TRBJ2-5; 13 bases align to TRBD2. Trimming cost V 6 bases and J 0 bases; bases outside gene matches: 7. Germline V lookup: CDR1 MDHEN, CDR2 SYDVKM. CDR3 size: 17 residues. This CDR3 is CASSRLAGGPYQETQYF. CDR3 nucleotide sequence: TGTGCCAGCAGCAGACTAGCGGGAGGCCCTTACCAAGAGACCCAGTACTTC.